These 12 T cell receptor beta chains were sequenced from one sample in a study of blood T cell repertoires in COVID-19. Assay: immunoSEQ multiplex PCR; the TCRdb copy retains only in-frame clones and omits some. This sample has roughly 150,000 clones, with approximately 80% found just once. The sequenced sample was PBMCs or T cells enriched from blood (not recorded which). The source is a man in his sixties or seventies who had been exposed to COVID-19.

This chain connects TRBV10-2 to TRBJ1-1; D gene uncertain. Germline V lookup: CDR1 WSHSY, CDR2 SAAADI. V was shortened by 6 bases and J by 4 bases, with 18 bases between the two germline ends. The CDR3 runs to 15 residues. Written as DNA, the CDR3 is TGCGCCAGCAGATTGAGCCAATTGATAAGCACTGAAGCTTTCTTT. It is translated as CASRLSQLISTEAFF.

The chain is built from TRBV19 and TRBJ2-3, with 7 bases aligning to TRBD1. CDR1 and CDR2 from the germline V gene are LNHDA and SQIVND (reference sequence). Trimming at V came to 4 bases and at J to 0 bases, leaving 1 base not matched to a gene. The CDR3 contains 14 residues. The CDR3 DNA follows: TGTGCCAGTAGTAACAGGGGTAGCACAGATACGCAGTATTTT. Translated: CASSNRGSTDTQYF.

The genes are TRBV5-6 and TRBJ1-2; 7 bases map to TRBD1. The V gene end was trimmed by 4 bases and the J gene end by 5 bases; junction bases not matched to a gene: 8. Germline CDR1 SGHDT, CDR2 YYEEEE. The CDR3 spans 14 residues. CDR3 loop: CASSLQGSTYGYTF. The CDR3 DNA follows: TGTGCCAGCAGCCTACAGGGGAGCACTTATGGCTACACCTTC.

The V gene is TRBV4-3, the J gene TRBJ2-1, with D possibly being TRBD2 (6 bases). CDR3 length: 17 residues. Germline V gene data show CDR1 as LGHNA and CDR2 as YSLEER. Trimming removed 1 base at V and 3 bases at J, with 16 bases between. The CDR3 loop is CASSQGVGGTDYNEQFF. For the CDR3, the DNA is TGCGCCAGCAGCCAAGGGGTTGGGGGGACTGACTACAATGAGCAGTTCTTC.

Points on this clone: Other DNA variants within this sample encode the same CDR3. This sequence joins TRBV3-1 (or the pseudogene TRBV3-2) and TRBJ1-5; tentatively, D is TRBD1 (5 bases). Trimming shortened V by 4 bases and J by 4 bases, and 11 bases separated the two germline ends. Germline V gives CDR1 LGHDT, CDR2 YNNKEL (reference sequence). The CDR3 loop spans 14 amino acids. CDR3 coding DNA: TGTGCCAGCAGCCCCCAGACAGATAATCAGCCCCAGCATTTT. Protein: CASSPQTDNQPQHF.

The gene calls are TRBV9 and TRBJ2-3; D is perhaps TRBD2 (5 bases). V was pared by 4 bases and J by 1 base, with 10 bases between. The CDR3 loop spans 14 amino acids. Germline CDR1 is SGDLS and CDR2 is YYNGEE. The CDR3 bases are TGTGCCAGCAGCCCGCGGACTCGCACAGATACGCAGTATTTT. Protein sequence: CASSPRTRTDTQYF. The full variable domain, its missing parts supplied by reference TRBV9 and TRBJ2-3, is DSGVTQTPKHLITATGQRVTLRCSPRSGDLSVYWYQQSLDQGLQFLIQYYNGEERAKGNILERFSAQQFPDLHSELNLSSLELGDSALYFCASSPRTRTDTQYFGPGTRLTVL.

The chain has TRBV27 and TRBJ2-1, with D possibly TRBD2 on 6 matching bases. The CDR3 consists of 14 residues. Germline V gives CDR1 MNHEY, CDR2 SMNVEV (reference sequence). V lost 7 bases, J lost 7 bases, and 17 bases lay in between. The CDR3 DNA sequence: TGTGCCAGCACTCAAAAGGCGGGAAGGAATGAGCAGTTCTTC. It specifies CASTQKAGRNEQFF.

V gene TRBV14 combines with J gene TRBJ2-7; a possible D gene is TRBD1 (7 bases). Trimming removed 1 base at V and 1 base at J, with 14 bases between. Germline loops: CDR1 SGHDN, CDR2 FVKESK. CDR3 length: 16 amino acids. CDR3 in amino acids: CASSQGTRDSSYEQYF. CDR3 DNA: TGTGCCAGCAGCCAAGGGACGCGGGACAGTTCCTACGAGCAGTACTTC. The variable domain in full, completed from reference TRBV14 and TRBJ2-7, reads EAGVTQFPSHSVIEKGQTVTLRCDPISGHDNLYWYRRVMGKEIKFLLHFVKESKQDESGMPNNRFLAERTGGTYSTLKVQPAELEDSGVYFCASSQGTRDSSYEQYFGPGTRLTVT.

This chain links TRBV27 with TRBJ1-2, with 8 bases aligning to TRBD1. This CDR3 is 13 amino acids long. From germline, CDR1 is MNHEY and CDR2 SMNVEV (reference sequence). V was pared by 5 bases and J by 7 bases, with 6 bases of the junction left unmatched. This chain's CDR3 is CASSPGGARGYTF. CDR3 nucleotide sequence: TGTGCCAGCAGTCCAGGGGGCGCGCGTGGCTACACCTTC.

The rearrangement uses TRBV19 and TRBJ1-3; 7 nucleotides line up with TRBD1. Germline trimming cut 5 bases from V and 2 bases from J; bases unmatched to any gene: 6. Germline CDR1 is LNHDA and CDR2 is SQIVND (reference sequence). This CDR3 is built from 15 residues. The CDR3 region has the DNA TGTGCCAGTAGTTTACGACAGGGAGCTGGAAACACCATATATTTT. It translates to CASSLRQGAGNTIYF. The full variable domain, with the rest looked up from reference TRBV19 and TRBJ1-3, is DGGITQSPKYLFRKEGQNVTLSCEQNLNHDAMYWYRQDPGQGLRLIYYSQIVNDFQKGDIAEGYSVSREKKESFPLTVTSAQKNPTAFYLCASSLRQGAGNTIYFGEGSWLTVV.

The rearrangement uses TRBV27 and TRBJ2-7; TRBD2 is a possible D gene (5 bases). V was trimmed by 0 bases and J by 3 bases, leaving 12 bases between them. This CDR3 has 15 residues. The V gene's germline CDR1 is MNHEY and CDR2 SMNVEV (reference sequence). This chain's CDR3 is CASSLSPRRDYEQYF. The CDR3 nucleotides are TGTGCCAGCAGTTTATCCCCCCGACGGGACTACGAGCAGTACTTC.

The CDR3: CASSTTAAETQYF. CDR3 coding DNA: TGTGCCAGCAGCACGACAGCCGCAGAGACCCAGTACTTC. The rearrangement joins TRBV7-2 to TRBJ2-5, with a weak D call TRBD1 (5 bases). Trimming took off 5 bases at V and 4 bases at J, with 11 bases between the two ends. CDR3 length: 13 residues. Germline V gene sequence: CDR1 SGHTA, CDR2 FQGNSA.